The T cell receptor beta chain under discussion was sequenced for a study of shared clonotypes between healthy human individuals. This CDR3 spans 16 amino acids. Germline V CDR1 and CDR2: SGHNT, YENEEA. V gave up 0 bases and J gave up 1 base; unmatched junction bases: 1. Positively selected for CCR7, the CD45RO-negative cells used as naive CD8 cells excluded terminally differentiated effector memory CD45RA+ cells. Sequencing used immunoSEQ multiplex PCR; TCRdb keeps in-frame clones, though not all of them. The table lists around 2,000,000 clones, 85% to 95% of them singletons, with under 2% in the top ten.

This chain joins TRBV11-3 and TRBJ2-2, with TRBD2 matching 8 bases. Input material: naive CD8+ T cells from PBMCs. The TCR sequence derives from a man younger than 35 in good health. Some clones in this sample may be carry-over from other donors' samples. The CDR3 loop reads CASSLDLAGNTGELFF. The CDR3 DNA reads TGTGCCAGCAGCTTAGATCTAGCGGGGAACACCGGGGAGCTGTTTTTT.